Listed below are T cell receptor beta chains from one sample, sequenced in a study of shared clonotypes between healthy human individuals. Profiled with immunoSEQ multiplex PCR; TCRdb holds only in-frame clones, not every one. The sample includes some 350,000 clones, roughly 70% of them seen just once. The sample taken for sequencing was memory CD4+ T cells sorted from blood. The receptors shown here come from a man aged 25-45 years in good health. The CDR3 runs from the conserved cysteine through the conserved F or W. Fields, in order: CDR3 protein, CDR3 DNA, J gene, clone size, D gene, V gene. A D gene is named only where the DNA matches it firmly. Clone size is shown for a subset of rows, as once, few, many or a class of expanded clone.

CASSQEAFGGEETQYF | TGCGCCAGCAGCCAAGAGGCTTTCGGGGGGGAGGAGACCCAGTACTTC | TRBJ2-5 | . | TRBD2 | TRBV4-3
CASGLEVTDRSSYEQYF | TGTGCTAGTGGTTTGGAGGTAACAGACCGTAGCTCCTACGAGCAGTACTTC | TRBJ2-7 | . | . | TRBV12-5
CASSEGLAGGPKYF | TGCGCCAGCAGTGAAGGACTAGCGGGAGGGCCGAAGTATTTT | TRBJ2-3 | many | TRBD2 | TRBV10-1
CASSQDIWGFRDTGELFF | TGTGCCAGCAGCCAAGATATCTGGGGCTTTCGAGACACCGGGGAGCTGTTTTTT | TRBJ2-2 | . | . | TRBV14
CASSVGGDASYQTQYF | TGTGCCAGCAGCGTAGGAGGGGACGCTAGCTATCAGACCCAGTACTTC | TRBJ2-5 | . | . | TRBV9
CASSQELTYRSNEQYF | TGTGCCAGCAGCCAAGAACTCACCTACCGGTCTAACGAGCAGTACTTC | TRBJ2-7 | . | . | TRBV14
CASSTGQRRTGELFF | TGTGCCAGCAGCACGGGACAGAGGCGGACCGGGGAGCTGTTTTTT | TRBJ2-2 | . | TRBD1 | TRBV5-6
CASTPAAYNEQFF | TGTGCCAGCACCCCCGCGGCGTACAATGAGCAGTTCTTC | TRBJ2-1 | . | . | TRBV28
CASSRDNYGYTF | TGTGCCAGTAGTCGGGATAACTATGGCTACACCTTC | TRBJ1-2 | once | . | TRBV19
CASSSSRGEYGYTF | TGTGCCAGCAGCTCGAGTCGGGGGGAATATGGCTACACCTTC | TRBJ1-2 | once | . | TRBV7-2
CASSSGTGTVYEQYF | TGCGCCAGCAGCTCAGGGACAGGGACAGTCTACGAGCAGTACTTC | TRBJ2-7 | . | TRBD1 | TRBV5-1
CASSYGTGPNEKLFF | TGTGCCAGCAGTTACGGGACAGGGCCTAATGAAAAACTGTTTTTT | TRBJ1-4 | . | TRBD1 | TRBV6-5
CASSQNYGYTF | TGTGCCAGCAGCCAAAACTATGGCTACACCTTC | TRBJ1-2 | . | . | TRBV7-2
CASSQGQGDLRAFF | TGTGCCAGCAGCCAAGGACAGGGAGACTTGAGAGCTTTCTTT | TRBJ1-1 | . | TRBD1 | TRBV5-5
CASSSGQGGEKLFF | TGTGCCAGCAGCTCGGGACAGGGAGGAGAAAAACTGTTTTTT | TRBJ1-4 | . | . | TRBV12-1
CAISESQGEQYF | TGTGCCATCAGTGAGTCTCAGGGGGAGCAGTACTTC | TRBJ2-7 | . | . | TRBV10-3
CASRQGGQPQHF | TGTGCCAGCAGGCAGGGGGGCCAGCCCCAGCATTTT | TRBJ1-5 | . | TRBD1 | TRBV27
CASSIAENTGELFF | TGTGCCAGTAGTATCGCGGAGAACACCGGGGAGCTGTTTTTT | TRBJ2-2 | . | . | TRBV19
CASSWGQGGYTF | TGTGCCAGCAGCTGGGGACAGGGTGGCTACACCTTC | TRBJ1-2 | few | TRBD1 | TRBV5-6
CASSEQPLRTLNTEAFF | TGTGCCAGCAGTGAACAACCGTTGAGGACGCTGAACACTGAAGCTTTCTTT | TRBJ1-1 | . | . | TRBV6-1
CSARGGETQYF | TGCAGTGCTAGAGGGGGCGAGACCCAGTACTTC | TRBJ2-5 | . | . | TRBV20-1
CASSGIRTGPPNEQYF | TGTGCCAGCAGCGGAATTCGGACAGGGCCGCCTAACGAGCAGTACTTC | TRBJ2-7 | . | . | TRBV21-1
CASGLGSGPFLHEQYF | TGTGCTAGTGGTTTGGGGAGCGGACCGTTCCTCCACGAGCAGTACTTC | TRBJ2-7 | . | . | TRBV12-5
CASSSPSDSHNEQFF | TGTGCCAGCAGCTCTCCCTCCGACAGCCACAATGAGCAGTTCTTC | TRBJ2-1 | . | . | TRBV5-4
CASSLAHGGLNYGYTF | TGTGCCAGCAGCTTAGCGCATGGAGGCTTAAACTATGGCTACACCTTC | TRBJ1-2 | . | . | TRBV7-2
CASSHGTGIYEQYF | TGTGCCAGCAGCCACGGGACAGGGATATACGAGCAGTACTTC | TRBJ2-7 | . | TRBD1 | TRBV5-4
CASSLASTSNTGELFF | TGTGCCAGCAGCTTAGCGAGCACCTCGAACACCGGGGAGCTGTTTTTT | TRBJ2-2 | . | . | TRBV7-6
CASSAGPGDQPQHF | TGCGCCAGCAGCGCTGGCCCCGGAGATCAGCCCCAGCATTTT | TRBJ1-5 | . | . | TRBV5-1
CASSQDGTRQGPYGYTF | TGCGCCAGCAGCCAAGATGGGACCCGACAGGGACCCTATGGCTACACCTTC | TRBJ1-2 | . | TRBD1 | TRBV4-1
CASSPGGRSYEQYF | TGTGCCAGCAGCCCCGGGGGTCGCTCCTACGAGCAGTACTTC | TRBJ2-7 | . | . | TRBV5-4
CASSLVAGAYEQYF | TGTGCCAGCAGCTTGGTTGCGGGAGCCTACGAGCAGTACTTC | TRBJ2-7 | . | TRBD2 | TRBV5-4
CASSSGTNSYNEQFF | TGTGCCAGCAGCTCCGGGACTAACTCCTACAATGAGCAGTTCTTC | TRBJ2-1 | . | TRBD2 | TRBV11-1
CSVVKWGEGTEAFF | TGCAGCGTGGTAAAGTGGGGAGAGGGGACTGAAGCTTTCTTT | TRBJ1-1 | . | . | TRBV29-1
CASSLDGRSNQPQHF | TGTGCCAGCAGCTTGGATGGCAGGAGCAATCAGCCCCAGCATTTT | TRBJ1-5 | . | . | TRBV5-4
CASSLQDSNQPQHF | TGTGCCAGCAGCTTACAGGATAGCAATCAGCCCCAGCATTTT | TRBJ1-5 | . | . | TRBV5-5
CASSPPKGAQGGETQYF | TGTGCCAGCTCACCACCGAAGGGGGCGCAGGGGGGAGAGACCCAGTACTTC | TRBJ2-5 | once | . | TRBV18
CASSIDGATDTQYF | TGTGCCAGTAGTATAGATGGAGCAACAGATACGCAGTATTTT | TRBJ2-3 | . | . | TRBV19
CASSRRKLAGSEEQYF | TGTGCCAGCAGCCGGAGGAAACTAGCGGGAAGTGAGGAGCAGTACTTC | TRBJ2-7 | . | TRBD2 | TRBV7-8
CASSPGQNTEAFF | TGTGCCAGCTCACCAGGGCAGAACACTGAAGCTTTCTTT | TRBJ1-1 | . | . | TRBV18
CASSVGPEGTQYF | TGTGCCAGCAGTGTTGGGCCAGAAGGGACCCAGTACTTC | TRBJ2-5 | few | . | TRBV6-1
CASSLAGGNTGELFF | TGCGCCAGCAGCTTGGCGGGTGGGAACACCGGGGAGCTGTTTTTT | TRBJ2-2 | many | . | TRBV5-1
CASSPPPSVALYNEQFF | TGTGCCAGCTCACCACCTCCTAGCGTGGCACTTTACAATGAGCAGTTCTTC | TRBJ2-1 | . | . | TRBV18
CASSLVGTSGTSTQYF | TGTGCCAGCAGCTTGGTCGGGACTAGCGGGACCTCGACGCAGTATTTT | TRBJ2-3 | . | TRBD2 | TRBV5-4
CASAQGAFSYEQYF | TGTGCCAGCGCACAGGGGGCTTTCTCCTACGAGCAGTACTTC | TRBJ2-7 | . | TRBD1 | TRBV2
CSALTDRELFF | TGCAGTGCTTTGACGGACAGGGAACTTTTCTTT | TRBJ1-1 | . | TRBD1 | TRBV20-1
CASSQGLALGETQYF | TGCGCCAGCAGCCAAGGACTAGCGCTGGGGGAGACCCAGTACTTC | TRBJ2-5 | . | TRBD2 | TRBV4-3
CASNQARGLHEQYF | TGTGCCAGCAATCAGGCTAGGGGGCTCCACGAGCAGTACTTC | TRBJ2-7 | once | TRBD1 | TRBV2
CASKVLDEQYF | TGTGCCAGCAAGGTTTTGGACGAGCAGTACTTC | TRBJ2-7 | . | . | TRBV2
CSVVTGGAGKAFF | TGCAGCGTTGTGACAGGGGGCGCGGGTAAAGCTTTCTTT | TRBJ1-1 | . | TRBD1 | TRBV29-1
CASSLVGARVTYEQYF | TGTGCCAGCAGTTTAGTAGGAGCCCGGGTCACCTACGAGCAGTACTTC | TRBJ2-7 | . | . | TRBV28
CASSVSGRVSYEQYF | TGTGCCAGCAGTGTTAGCGGGAGAGTTTCCTACGAGCAGTACTTC | TRBJ2-7 | . | TRBD2 | TRBV2
CASREVLSGRGTDTQYF | TGTGCCAGCAGGGAGGTACTTAGCGGGAGGGGCACAGATACGCAGTATTTT | TRBJ2-3 | few | TRBD2 | TRBV7-9
CASSLSGLSHNEQFF | TGCGCCAGCAGCTTGTCCGGCCTTAGCCACAATGAGCAGTTCTTC | TRBJ2-1 | few | . | TRBV5-1
CASSRLAGRQETQYF | TGTGCCAGCAGTCGCCTAGCGGGGCGGCAAGAGACCCAGTACTTC | TRBJ2-5 | few | TRBD2 | TRBV2
CASSQERWTASNYGYTF | TGCGCCAGCAGCCAAGAGAGGTGGACAGCTTCAAACTATGGCTACACCTTC | TRBJ1-2 | . | . | TRBV4-1